This entry features one T cell receptor (beta chain) sequence. Antigen unknown. These data come from a study of human T cells and chemical hapten exposure. Background on the study: Patients received weekly diphenylcyclopropenone doses to the scalp throughout the approximately 25-week study.

Trimming removed 1 base from V and 8 bases from J; junction bases left unmatched: 4. The CDR3 covers 13 residues. The germline CDR1 and CDR2 sequences are SGHAT and FQNNGV. The time point was: pre-sensitization, week 0. This sample's treatment: therapeutic diphenylcyclopropenone sensitization with weekly scalp DPC. TCRdb independently ran MiXCR on the RACE reads; one entry per CDR3 protein. The repertoire includes about 180,000 distinct CDR3 sequences, around 30% of them detected once, and roughly 3% sits in the top ten. Study outcomes and limitations: Controls had significantly fewer large CDR3 similarity clusters than were formed by expanded TCRs.

Specimen: whole blood, collected in connection with sensitization to the hapten diphenylcyclopropenone (DPC). This sequence was found in a woman under 40 with alopecia areata. Some clones in this sample may be carry-over from other donors' samples. The chain carries TRBV11-2 and TRBJ1-2; TRBD1 matches 7 bases. This chain's CDR3 is CASSLAGGEGYTF. The CDR3, as DNA: TGTGCCAGCAGCTTAGCAGGGGGAGAAGGCTACACCTTC.